Each of the 27 T cell receptor beta chains below was sequenced from the same sample in a study of blood T cell repertoires in COVID-19. Sequenced by immunoSEQ multiplex PCR; TCRdb stores in-frame clones only, minus some. The sample yields 90,000 to 140,000 clones, roughly 80% seen once. Sequencing used peripheral blood. These receptors were obtained from a woman aged 80 or older with acute or convalescent COVID-19.

The table lists this clone with a few counts. The chain is built from TRBV5-1 and TRBJ2-5, with 11 bases lining up with TRBD2. V lost 4 bases to trimming and J lost 3 bases; unmatched junction nucleotides: 5. This CDR3 spans 15 amino acids. CDR1 and CDR2 (germline): SGHRS, YFSETQ. The CDR3 DNA follows: TGCGCCAGCAGCCCCGGGACTAGCGGAGAAGAGACCCAGTACTTC. Translating gives CASSPGTSGEETQYF.

J is TRBJ2-2 and V is TRBV11-2, with D maybe TRBD1 (6 bases). The V gene lost 1 base and the J gene lost 9 bases, with 15 bases spanning the gap. The CDR3 consists of 15 residues. Per the germline V gene, CDR1 is SGHAT and CDR2 is FQNNGV. The CDR3 sequence is CASSLAGHRIRELFF. As DNA, the CDR3 is TGTGCCAGCAGCTTAGCGGGACACCGGATCCGGGAGCTGTTTTTT.

V gene TRBV24-1 combines with J gene TRBJ2-1; 7 bases align to TRBD1. This CDR3 has 15 residues. Germline assignment: CDR1 KGHDR and CDR2 SFDVKD. Trimming took 5 bases from V and 4 from J; bases not matched to a gene: 7. CDR3 residues: CATSVRGFMYNEQFF. DNA of the CDR3: TGTGCCACCAGTGTCAGGGGGTTTATGTACAATGAGCAGTTCTTC.

CDR3 DNA: TGTGCCAGCAGCTTAGGGCAGGGGTATACCGGGGAGCTGTTTTTT. As protein: CASSLGQGYTGELFF. The V call is TRBV11-3, the J call TRBJ2-2, with a tentative D call TRBD1 (6 bases). The CDR3 runs 15 residues. Germline lookup yields CDR1 SGHNT and CDR2 YENEEA. The V and J ends lost 1 base and 5 bases respectively, with 11 bases between them.

The V gene is TRBV18, the J gene TRBJ1-3; D might be TRBD1 (5 bases). This CDR3 region has 17 residues. The V gene lost 2 bases and the J gene lost 0 bases, with 14 bases spanning the gap. Germline values: CDR1 KGHSH, CDR2 LQKENI. In DNA form, the CDR3 reads TGTGCCAGCTCACCAGTGAAGGGGTCCGCCTCTGGAAACACCATATATTTT. This sequence encodes CASSPVKGSASGNTIYF.

This rearrangement joins TRBV10-3 to TRBJ2-1; tentatively, D is TRBD2 (6 bases). The V end was cut by 0 bases, the J end by 4 bases, with 13 bases between. This CDR3 spans 16 amino acids. The germline V gene encodes CDR1 ENHRY and CDR2 SYGVKD. The CDR3 DNA follows: TGTGCCATCAGTGAGTCGGAGGGTGTGGGTTACAATGAGCAGTTCTTC. Residues: CAISESEGVGYNEQFF.

The chain has TRBV9 and TRBJ2-6; no clear D. Between the trimmed V and J ends, which lost 3 bases and 0 bases, there was a span of 4 bases. Germline V gene sequence: CDR1 SGDLS, CDR2 YYNGEE. CDR3 length: 14 amino acids. CDR3 in amino acids: CASSGHSGANVLTF. CDR3 bases: TGTGCCAGCAGCGGACACTCTGGGGCCAACGTCCTGACTTTC.

This chain links TRBV2 with TRBJ1-3, with D tentatively TRBD1 (6 bases). Trimming took off 5 bases at V and 0 bases at J, with 14 bases between the two ends. The CDR3 totals 16 residues. Germline CDR1 SNHLY, CDR2 FYNNEI. The CDR3 DNA is TGTGCCAGCAGTCGGCGGGGGGACATCTCTGGAAACACCATATATTTT. Amino acids: CASSRRGDISGNTIYF.

The V and J genes are TRBV11-3 and TRBJ2-1; 8 positions match TRBD2. Germline V gene lookup returns CDR1 SGHNT and CDR2 YENEEA. There are 16 residues in the CDR3. Unmatched junction bases numbered 12, after V lost 4 bases and J lost 7 bases. The CDR3 region has the DNA TGTGCCAGCAGCTATATGAGCGGGAGTGGAATAAATGAGCAGTTCTTC. As protein: CASSYMSGSGINEQFF.

V usage is TRBV7-2 and J usage is TRBJ1-2; D possibly corresponds to TRBD1 (5 bases). The length of the CDR3 is 15 residues. V lost 5 bases and J 3 bases, leaving 16 bases between the germline ends. Germline V gives CDR1 SGHTA, CDR2 FQGNSA. CDR3 sequence: CASSPRTSIDYGYTF. Written as DNA, the CDR3 is TGTGCCAGCAGCCCCCGGACATCTATCGACTATGGCTACACCTTC.

This clone was recorded a few times. Other DNA sequences in the sample encode the same CDR3. The V gene is TRBV9, the J gene TRBJ2-2, with D possibly matching TRBD1 (6 bases). Trimming left V 7 bases short and J 0 bases short, with 10 bases between. The V gene's germline CDR1 is SGDLS and CDR2 YYNGEE. CDR3 length equals 14 residues. The CDR3 region has the DNA TGTGCCAGCCGAGGACAGACGAACACCGGGGAGCTGTTTTTT. Translating gives CASRGQTNTGELFF. Using reference TRBV9 and TRBJ2-2 for the parts outside the CDR3, the full variable domain is DSGVTQTPKHLITATGQRVTLRCSPRSGDLSVYWYQQSLDQGLQFLIQYYNGEERAKGNILERFSAQQFPDLHSELNLSSLELGDSALYFCASRGQTNTGELFFGEGSRLTVL.

The chain joins TRBV6-1 to TRBJ2-7; D gene uncertain. The germline V and J ends were trimmed by 2 bases and 0 bases, with 8 bases remaining between them. Germline V CDR1 and CDR2: MNHNS, SASEGT. This CDR3 is built from 14 residues. The CDR3 nucleotides are TGTGCCAGCAGTGAAATCCCTTCCTCCTACGAGCAGTACTTC. It specifies CASSEIPSSYEQYF.

This rearrangement joins TRBV12-3 or TRBV12-4 to TRBJ2-7, with TRBD1 matching over 8 bases. The CDR3 is 13 residues long. Unmatched junction bases numbered 3, after V lost 2 bases and J lost 6 bases. In nucleotides, the CDR3 is TGTGCCAGCAGTTTATCAGGGGGCGGCGAGCAGTACTTC. Its protein product is CASSLSGGGEQYF.

The CDR3 sequence: CASSPDRQRNYEQYV. The CDR3 DNA reads TGTGCCAGCAGTCCCGACAGGCAGAGAAACTACGAGCAGTACGTC. The chain combines TRBV7-2 with TRBJ2-7, with D possibly being TRBD1 (6 bases). CDR3 size: 15 residues. In germline, CDR1 is SGHTA, CDR2 FQGNSA. V lost 6 bases, J lost 3 bases, and 18 bases lay in between.

The chain has TRBV5-5 and TRBJ2-1; D remains unclear. V was shortened by 2 bases and J by 6 bases, with 9 bases between the two germline ends. This CDR3 spans 13 amino acids. The V gene's germline CDR1 is SGHKS and CDR2 YYEKEE (reference sequence). This CDR3 is CASSFQAGNEQFF. As DNA, the CDR3 is TGTGCCAGCAGCTTCCAGGCTGGCAATGAGCAGTTCTTC.

The chain uses TRBV27 and TRBJ2-3; a possible D gene is TRBD2 (7 bases). Germline V gene lookup returns CDR1 MNHEY and CDR2 SMNVEV (reference sequence). The V gene lost 5 bases and the J gene lost 3 bases, with 21 bases spanning the gap. CDR3 length: 17 residues. CDR3 protein: CASSPIGGAIRTDTQYF. The CDR3 DNA reads TGTGCCAGCAGTCCCATAGGGGGGGCCATCAGAACAGATACGCAGTATTTT.

The rearrangement uses TRBV7-2 and TRBJ2-3; 14 nucleotides match TRBD2. In germline, CDR1 is SGHTA, CDR2 FQGNSA. Losses at the gene ends were 1 base for V and 2 bases for J; bases not matched to a gene: 2. The CDR3 contains 17 residues. In DNA, the CDR3 is TGTGCCAGCAGCTTAGGGGGACTAGCGGGGGTCACAGATACGCAGTATTTT. Its protein is CASSLGGLAGVTDTQYF.

The sample holds a few counts of this clone. V and J are TRBV3-1 (or the pseudogene TRBV3-2) and TRBJ1-3; D unclear. Trimming removed 2 bases at V and 7 bases at J, with 12 bases between. The germline gives CDR1 LGHDT, CDR2 YNNKEL (reference sequence). The CDR3 spans 14 residues. The CDR3 bases are TGTGCCAGCAGCCAAATCGCTGAGGAGAACACCATATATTTT. Translated: CASSQIAEENTIYF.

V and J are TRBV13 and TRBJ1-4; D remains unclear. Germline-derived CDR1 and CDR2 are PRHDT and FYEKMQ (reference sequence). Trimming removed 1 base from V and 8 bases from J, with 5 bases in between. The CDR3 runs to 12 residues. This CDR3 is CASSLAGEKLFF. The CDR3 DNA is TGTGCCAGCAGCTTAGCGGGGGAAAAACTGTTTTTT.

This rearrangement joins TRBV2 to TRBJ1-4; 8 nucleotides agree with TRBD1. This CDR3 has 15 residues. Germline-derived CDR1 and CDR2 are SNHLY and FYNNEI. Trimming took 6 bases from V and 3 from J; bases not matched to a gene: 6. The CDR3 spells CASSADRGSNEKLFF. For the CDR3, the DNA is TGTGCCAGCAGCGCTGACAGGGGCTCTAATGAAAAACTGTTTTTT.

This clone is medium-sized (0.01 to 0.1%) in the sample. V is TRBV5-6 and J is TRBJ1-2; TRBD1 might be the D (5 bases). The CDR3 covers 13 residues. CDR1 SGHDT and CDR2 YYEEEE come from the germline V gene. V shed 6 bases and J shed 2 bases, with 11 bases lying between them. DNA of the CDR3: TGTGCCAGCAATGTGGAGGGGAACTATGGCTACACCTTC. This codes for CASNVEGNYGYTF.

The rearrangement joins TRBV2 to TRBJ2-2; D remains ambiguous. Trimming shortened V by 4 bases and J by 4 bases, and 10 bases separated the two germline ends. Germline loops: CDR1 SNHLY, CDR2 FYNNEI. This CDR3 has 14 residues. The CDR3: CASSGASSTGELFF. The CDR3 nucleotides read TGTGCCAGCAGTGGGGCCAGTTCCACCGGGGAGCTGTTTTTT. The variable domain in full, completed from reference TRBV2 and TRBJ2-2, reads EPEVTQTPSHQVTQMGQEVILRCVPISNHLYFYWYRQILGQKVEFLVSFYNNEISEKSEIFDDQFSVERPDGSNFTLKIRSTKLEDSAMYFCASSGASSTGELFFGEGSRLTVL.

The chain couples TRBV9 to TRBJ2-5, with D possibly being TRBD2 (5 bases). The CDR3 contains 14 residues. Germline CDR1 reads SGDLS; CDR2 reads YYNGEE. V was trimmed by 4 bases and J by 2 bases, leaving 12 bases between them. Written as DNA, the CDR3 is TGTGCCAGCAGCCCCCGGGGTACTCAAGAGACCCAGTACTTC. This gives the protein CASSPRGTQETQYF.

The rearrangement joins TRBV10-3 to TRBJ2-5; 10 nucleotides agree with TRBD2. J was trimmed by 4 bases and V by 3 bases; bases with no gene match: 2. The CDR3 consists of 14 residues. CDR1 ENHRY and CDR2 SYGVKD come from the germline V gene. CDR3 protein: CAISDRTSGETQYF. As DNA, the CDR3 is TGTGCCATCAGTGACCGGACTAGCGGAGAGACCCAGTACTTC.

The chain links TRBV2 to TRBJ2-2, with TRBD1 identical over 8 bases. Germline CDR1 reads SNHLY; CDR2 reads FYNNEI. The V and J ends lost 6 bases and 7 bases, in that order; junction bases with no gene match: 10. This CDR3 is 15 amino acids long. DNA of the CDR3: TGTGCCAGCAGCTCAATTGGACAGGGAAGCGGGGAGCTGTTTTTT. Translation: CASSSIGQGSGELFF.

This clone appeared a single time. V is TRBV11-3 and J is TRBJ1-6, with D maybe TRBD1 (6 bases). This CDR3 spans 16 amino acids. CDR1 is SGHNT and CDR2 is YENEEA in the germline V gene. Trimming removed 5 bases at V and 9 bases at J, with 20 bases between. The CDR3 bases are TGTGCCAGCAGCCCTCAGACCGGGACATTAGTTTCACCCCTCCACTTT. Residues: CASSPQTGTLVSPLHF.

V gene TRBV2 combines with J gene TRBJ1-6, with a weak D call TRBD1 (6 bases). Trimming removed 7 bases from V and 5 bases from J, with 6 bases in between. Germline assignment: CDR1 SNHLY and CDR2 FYNNEI. The CDR3 runs 12 residues. CDR3 DNA sequence: TGTGCCAGCAACAGGGATAATTCACCCCTCCACTTT. Its protein product is CASNRDNSPLHF.